These T cell receptor beta chains were read from a single sample in a study of early T cells in non-severe SARS-CoV-2 infection. TCRdb independently ran MiXCR on the 5' RACE reads; one entry per CDR3 protein. The sample shows tens of thousands of distinct CDR3 sequences, 7.1% of them seen only once. Here the sequenced sample was whole blood, taken at baseline. These receptors were collected from an adult who was a healthcare worker with PCR-confirmed SARS-CoV-2 infection or an uninfected control (not recorded which). CDR3s include the opening cysteine and the closing phenylalanine or tryptophan. D genes are given only for firm matches. Only some rows state a clone size, as once, few, many or a class for expanded clones.

J gene,V gene,D gene,clone size,CDR3 protein,CDR3 DNA
TRBJ2-1,TRBV6-4,TRBD2,many,CASSDASGSYNEQFF,TGTGCCAGCAGTGACGCTAGCGGGAGCTACAATGAGCAGTTCTTC
TRBJ2-3,TRBV20-1,TRBD2,many,CSAPPPSGGRVDTQYF,TGCAGTGCTCCCCCCCCAAGCGGGGGAAGGGTAGATACGCAGTATTTT
TRBJ2-1,TRBV7-3,TRBD2,few,CASSPLGGRALFF,TGTGCCAGCAGCCCCCTTGGCGGGAGGGCCCTGTTCTTC
TRBJ2-7,TRBV7-2,-,-,CASSLDPGNEQYF,TGTGCCAGCAGCTTAGACCCAGGGAACGAGCAGTACTTC
TRBJ2-1,TRBV3-1,-,-,CASSPLDNEQFF,TGTGCCAGCAGCCCTCTAGACAATGAGCAGTTCTTC
TRBJ1-3,TRBV6-5,-,-,CASSYSLGNTIYF,TGTGCCAGCAGTTACTCGTTAGGAAACACCATATATTTT
TRBJ1-2,TRBV7-2,TRBD1,few,CASSLTGYPSNYGYTF,TGTGCCAGCAGCCTGACAGGGTACCCCTCTAACTATGGCTACACCTTC
TRBJ2-3,TRBV11-2,-,many,CASSLGTQLDTQYF,TGTGCCAGCAGCTTAGGGACTCAACTAGATACGCAGTATTTT
TRBJ2-1,TRBV4-3,-,-,CASSQEPSFNEQFF,TGCGCCAGCAGCCAGGAACCTAGTTTCAATGAGCAGTTCTTC
TRBJ2-1,TRBV7-3,TRBD1,few,CASSRQGTHQYNEQFF,TGTGCCAGCAGCCGACAGGGGACTCACCAATACAATGAGCAGTTCTTC
TRBJ1-4,TRBV4-2,TRBD1,few,CASSLGQGNEKLFF,TGTGCCAGCAGCCTGGGACAGGGCAATGAAAAACTGTTTTTT